This T cell receptor (beta chain) was found in a study of metastatic and nonmetastatic thyroid tumors. In the study overall: Malignant and benign thyroid patients had repertoires compared in peripheral blood and tumor or nodule tissue. General observations from the study: In blood and tumor, TCR beta diversity was reportedly significantly higher in malignant thyroid tumors than in benign nodules.

No treatment of any kind had been given to any patient before thyroid surgery. TCRdb reanalyzed the PCR reads via MiXCR. The table records fewer than 55,000 clones, roughly 15% of them present only once. CDR3 size: 16 residues. In germline, CDR1 is MNHEY, CDR2 SMNVEV (reference sequence). Trimming shortened V by 3 bases and J by 2 bases, and 11 bases separated the two germline ends. This clone was counted many times. Its antigen remains unidentified. The sequence was obtained from a female donor with papillary thyroid cancer or a benign thyroid nodule (not recorded which). Some clones in this sample may be carry-over from other donors' samples. The sequenced sample consisted of blood. The chain links TRBV27 to TRBJ2-6; D remains unclear. The CDR3 DNA reads TGTGCCAGCAGTTTTGGCTCACTGGCTGGGGCCAACGTCCTGACTTTC. It specifies CASSFGSLAGANVLTF.